This TCR beta chain came from a study of blood T cell repertoires in COVID-19. About the study: From the United States, Italy and Spain came samples of acute and convalescent COVID-19.

This CDR3 spans 18 amino acids. Looked up from germline, CDR1 is MNHNS and CDR2 is SASEGT. The ends lost 1 base at V and 2 bases at J; junction bases unmatched: 6. Sequencing used immunoSEQ multiplex PCR; TCRdb keeps in-frame clones, though not all of them. The sample has 75,000 to 95,000 clones; about 73% are singletons. This TCR came from a man aged 60-69 years with COVID-19, enrolled during active disease. This sequence joins TRBV6-1 and TRBJ2-1; 12 nucleotides line up with TRBD2. Sequences were obtained from peripheral blood. CDR3 coding DNA: TGTGCCAGCAGTGAAGATAGACTAGCGGGAGTCGCCTACAATGAGCAGTTCTTC. Its protein is CASSEDRLAGVAYNEQFF.